The entry below gives a single T cell receptor beta chain sequence along with its context. Antigen specificity is unknown. The entry originates in a study of identifying expanded T cells in peripheral blood. Produced via immunoSEQ multiplex PCR; TCRdb's table is partial and in-frame only. Of tens of thousands of clones detected, approximately 90% appear once; the ten largest clones hold around 2.8%. Study results and limitations: Technical replicates showed approximately 1.2 changed clones; approximately 2 weeks roughly 16; four weeks 19.

Collection occurred without any documented infections or immune events in donors. From germline, CDR1 is SGHAT and CDR2 FQNNGV. The length of the CDR3 is 18 residues. V lost 0 bases and J 0 bases, leaving 14 bases between the germline ends. This clonotype was obtained from a person between 18 and 75 years old in good health. The chain uses TRBV11-2 and TRBJ1-4, with D perhaps matching TRBD1 (5 bases). Sequenced sample: blood. The CDR3 DNA follows: TGTGCCAGCAGCTTAGATCCGCGGACATCCCCAACTAATGAAAAACTGTTTTTT. Translation: CASSLDPRTSPTNEKLFF.